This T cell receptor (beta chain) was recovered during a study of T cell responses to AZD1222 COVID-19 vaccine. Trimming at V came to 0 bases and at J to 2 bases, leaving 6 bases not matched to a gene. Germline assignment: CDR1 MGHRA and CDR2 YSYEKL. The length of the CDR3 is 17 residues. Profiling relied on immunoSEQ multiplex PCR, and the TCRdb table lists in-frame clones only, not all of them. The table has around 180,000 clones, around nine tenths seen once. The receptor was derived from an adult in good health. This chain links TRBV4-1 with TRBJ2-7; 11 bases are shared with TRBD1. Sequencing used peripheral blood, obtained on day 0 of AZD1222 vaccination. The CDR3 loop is CASSQDVDRGQTYEQYF. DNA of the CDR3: TGCGCCAGCAGCCAAGACGTGGACAGGGGGCAAACCTACGAGCAGTACTTC.